The source of this T cell receptor beta chain is a study of T cells in Graves' hyperthyroidism and ophthalmopathy. Many counts were recorded for this clonotype. TCR beta CDR3 regions were amplified from RNA. Researchers ran a first-round RT-PCR on the TCR CDR3 using the HTBI primer set. Using its own MiXCR run on the multiplex PCR reads, TCRdb lists one record per CDR3 protein. Among around 400,000 distinct CDR3 sequences, around 16% were seen once, and the ten largest hold 25% to 35%. This CDR3 is built from 14 residues. J was trimmed by 4 bases and V by 5 bases; bases with no gene match: 7. The TCR comes from a woman aged 18-30 years with Graves' hyperthyroidism that later progressed to Graves' ophthalmopathy. V gene TRBV12-3 or TRBV12-4 combines with J gene TRBJ2-7, with TRBD1 matching 8 bases. The sequenced material came from blood. CDR3 loop: CASSRNRGTYEQYF. In DNA, the CDR3 is TGTGCCAGCAGTCGGAACAGGGGGACTTACGAGCAGTACTTC.